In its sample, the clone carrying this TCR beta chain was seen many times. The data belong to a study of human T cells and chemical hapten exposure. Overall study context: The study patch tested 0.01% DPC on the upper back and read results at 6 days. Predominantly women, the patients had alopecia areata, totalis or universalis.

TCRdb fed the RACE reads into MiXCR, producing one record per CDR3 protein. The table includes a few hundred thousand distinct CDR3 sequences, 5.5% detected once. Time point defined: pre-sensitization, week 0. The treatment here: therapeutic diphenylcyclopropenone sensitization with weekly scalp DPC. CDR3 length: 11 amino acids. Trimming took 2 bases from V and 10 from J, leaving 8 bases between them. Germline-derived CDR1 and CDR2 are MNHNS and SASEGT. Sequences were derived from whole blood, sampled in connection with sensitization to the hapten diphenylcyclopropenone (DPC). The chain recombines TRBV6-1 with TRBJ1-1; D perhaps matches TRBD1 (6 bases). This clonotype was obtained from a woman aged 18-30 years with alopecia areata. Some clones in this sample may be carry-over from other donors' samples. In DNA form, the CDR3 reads TGTGCCAGCAGTGAACAGGGGCGAGCTTTCTTT. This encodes CASSEQGRAFF.